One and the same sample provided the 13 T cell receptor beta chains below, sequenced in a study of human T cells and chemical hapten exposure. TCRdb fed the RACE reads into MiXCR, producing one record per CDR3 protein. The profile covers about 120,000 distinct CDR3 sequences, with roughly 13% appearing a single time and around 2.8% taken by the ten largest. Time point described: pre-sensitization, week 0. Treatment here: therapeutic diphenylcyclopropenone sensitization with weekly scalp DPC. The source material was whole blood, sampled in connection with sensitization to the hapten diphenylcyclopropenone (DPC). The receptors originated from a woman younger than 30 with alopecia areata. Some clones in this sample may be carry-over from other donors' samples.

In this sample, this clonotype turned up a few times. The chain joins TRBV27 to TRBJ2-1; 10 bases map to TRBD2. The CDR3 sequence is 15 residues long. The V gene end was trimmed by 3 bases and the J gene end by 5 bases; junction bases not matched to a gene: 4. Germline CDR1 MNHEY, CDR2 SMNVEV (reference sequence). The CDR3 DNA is TGTGCCAGCAGTTTTACGCTAGCGGGGGACAATGAGCAGTTCTTC. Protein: CASSFTLAGDNEQFF.

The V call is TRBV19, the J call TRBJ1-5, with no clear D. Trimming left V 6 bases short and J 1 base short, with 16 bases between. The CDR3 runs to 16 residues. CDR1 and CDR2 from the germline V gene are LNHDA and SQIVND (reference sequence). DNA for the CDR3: TGTGCCAGTAGCCCTTCGGGAGGGCTGAGCAATCAGCCCCAGCATTTT. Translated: CASSPSGGLSNQPQHF.

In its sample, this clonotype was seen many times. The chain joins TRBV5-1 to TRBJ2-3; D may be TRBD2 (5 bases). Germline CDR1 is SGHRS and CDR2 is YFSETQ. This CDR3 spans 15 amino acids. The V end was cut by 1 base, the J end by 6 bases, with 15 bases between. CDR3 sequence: CASSLISGGWDTQYF. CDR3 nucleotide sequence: TGCGCCAGCAGCTTGATAAGCGGTGGATGGGATACGCAGTATTTT.

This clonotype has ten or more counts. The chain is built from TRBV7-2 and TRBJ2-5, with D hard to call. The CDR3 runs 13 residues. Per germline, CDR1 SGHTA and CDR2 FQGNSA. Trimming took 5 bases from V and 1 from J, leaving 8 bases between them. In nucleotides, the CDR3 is TGTGCCAGCAGCGACGACACCCAAGAGACCCAGTACTTC. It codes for CASSDDTQETQYF.

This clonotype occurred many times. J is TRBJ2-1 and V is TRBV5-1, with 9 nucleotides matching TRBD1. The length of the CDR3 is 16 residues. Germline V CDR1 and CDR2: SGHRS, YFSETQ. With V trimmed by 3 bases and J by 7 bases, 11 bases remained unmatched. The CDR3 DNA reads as TGCGCCAGCAGCTCGATCCGGGACAGGGTAGGAAATGAGCAGTTCTTC. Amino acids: CASSSIRDRVGNEQFF.

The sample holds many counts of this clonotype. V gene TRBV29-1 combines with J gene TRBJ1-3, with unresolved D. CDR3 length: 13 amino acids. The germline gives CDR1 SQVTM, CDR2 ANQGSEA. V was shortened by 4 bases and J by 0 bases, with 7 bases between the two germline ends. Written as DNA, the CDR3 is TGCAGCGTTGGACACCCCTCTGGAAACACCATATATTTT. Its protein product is CSVGHPSGNTIYF. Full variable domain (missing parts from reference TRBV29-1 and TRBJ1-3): SAVISQKPSRDICQRGTSLTIQCQVDSQVTMMFWYRQQPGQSLTLIATANQGSEATYESGFVIDKFPISRPNLTFSTLTVSNMSPEDSSIYLCSVGHPSGNTIYFGEGSWLTVV.

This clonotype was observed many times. CDR3 coding DNA: TGTGCCAGCACTCCTTGGGACCTTGAAGCCAAAAACATTCAGTACTTC. Protein: CASTPWDLEAKNIQYF. This chain links TRBV6-2 or TRBV6-3 with TRBJ2-4, with D tentatively TRBD1 or TRBD2 (5 bases each). The germline gives CDR1 MNHEY, CDR2 SVGEGT. The CDR3 loop spans 16 amino acids. The ends were cut back, 7 bases at V and 0 bases at J, with 16 bases in the middle.

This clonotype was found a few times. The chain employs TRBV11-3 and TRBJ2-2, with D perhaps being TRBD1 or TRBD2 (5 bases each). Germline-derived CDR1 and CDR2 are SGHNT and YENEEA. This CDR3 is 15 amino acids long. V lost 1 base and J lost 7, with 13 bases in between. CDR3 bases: TGTGCCAGCAGCTTAGTGGGGACGGACGGCGGGGAGCTGTTTTTT. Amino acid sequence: CASSLVGTDGGELFF.

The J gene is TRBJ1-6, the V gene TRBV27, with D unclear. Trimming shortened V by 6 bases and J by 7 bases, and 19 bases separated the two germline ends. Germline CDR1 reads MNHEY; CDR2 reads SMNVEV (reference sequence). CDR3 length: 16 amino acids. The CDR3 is CASRLFGVRLNSPLHF. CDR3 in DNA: TGTGCCAGCAGGCTATTCGGGGTCCGCTTAAATTCACCCCTCCACTTT.

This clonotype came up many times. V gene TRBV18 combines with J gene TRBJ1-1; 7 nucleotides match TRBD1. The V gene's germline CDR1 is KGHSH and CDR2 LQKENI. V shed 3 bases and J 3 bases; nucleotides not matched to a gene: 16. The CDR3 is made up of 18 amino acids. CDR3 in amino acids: CASSPVKGAGRRYTEAFF. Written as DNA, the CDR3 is TGTGCCAGCTCACCGGTAAAGGGGGCGGGAAGGAGGTACACTGAAGCTTTCTTT.

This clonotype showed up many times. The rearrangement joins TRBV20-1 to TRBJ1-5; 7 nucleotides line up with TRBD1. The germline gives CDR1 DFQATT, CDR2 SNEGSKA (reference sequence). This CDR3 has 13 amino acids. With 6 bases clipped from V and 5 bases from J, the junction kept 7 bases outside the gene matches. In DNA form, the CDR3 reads TGCAGTGCAAAGCAGGGGGGCGATCAGCCCCAGCATTTT. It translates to CSAKQGGDQPQHF.

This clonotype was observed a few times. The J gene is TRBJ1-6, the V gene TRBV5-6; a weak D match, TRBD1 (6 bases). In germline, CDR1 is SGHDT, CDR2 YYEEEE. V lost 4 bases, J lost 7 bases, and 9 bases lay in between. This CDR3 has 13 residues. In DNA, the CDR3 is TGTGCCAGCAGCACAGACAGGAATTCACCCCTCCACTTT. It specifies CASSTDRNSPLHF. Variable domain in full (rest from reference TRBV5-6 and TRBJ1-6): DAGVTQSPTHLIKTRGQQVTLRCSPKSGHDTVSWYQQALGQGPQFIFQYYEEEERQRGNFPDRFSGHQFPNYSSELNVNALLLGDSALYLCASSTDRNSPLHFGNGTRLTVT.

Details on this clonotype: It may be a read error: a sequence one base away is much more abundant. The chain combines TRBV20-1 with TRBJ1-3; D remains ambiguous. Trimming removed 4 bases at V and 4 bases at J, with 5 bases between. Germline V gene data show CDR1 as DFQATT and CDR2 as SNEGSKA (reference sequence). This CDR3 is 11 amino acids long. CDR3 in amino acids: CSATDGNTIYF. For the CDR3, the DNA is TGCAGTGCTACGGACGGAAACACCATATATTTT.